Shown below are 2 T cell receptor beta chains from a single sample sequenced in a study of cytomegalovirus exposure and HLA in healthy donors. Both 60 Vbeta primers and 13 Jbeta primers went into the PCR. The protocol was immunoSEQ multiplex PCR, while the TCRdb copy is restricted to in-frame clones and leaves out a portion. The data show 55,000 to 70,000 clones, 80% seen once. Sequences were obtained from PBMCs. These receptors all come from a male donor in good health and CMV-seronegative.

There are a few counts of this clone. The rearrangement joins TRBV7-6 to TRBJ2-5, with 13 positions matching TRBD2. The CDR3 has 15 amino acids. V was pared by 5 bases and J by 5 bases, with 5 bases of the junction left unmatched. Per germline, CDR1 SGHVS and CDR2 FNYEAQ. The CDR3 protein is CASSLTSGGTETQYF. CDR3 DNA sequence: TGTGCCAGCAGCCTGACTAGCGGGGGGACGGAGACCCAGTACTTC.

This chain links TRBV6-9 with TRBJ2-1; TRBD2 aligns across 7 bases. This CDR3 is 15 amino acids long. The V and J ends lost 2 bases and 0 bases, in that order; junction bases with no gene match: 1. Germline values: CDR1 MNHGY, CDR2 SVAAGI. The CDR3 nucleotides read TGTGCCAGCAGTTATAGCGGGGCCTCCTACAATGAGCAGTTCTTC. This encodes CASSYSGASYNEQFF.